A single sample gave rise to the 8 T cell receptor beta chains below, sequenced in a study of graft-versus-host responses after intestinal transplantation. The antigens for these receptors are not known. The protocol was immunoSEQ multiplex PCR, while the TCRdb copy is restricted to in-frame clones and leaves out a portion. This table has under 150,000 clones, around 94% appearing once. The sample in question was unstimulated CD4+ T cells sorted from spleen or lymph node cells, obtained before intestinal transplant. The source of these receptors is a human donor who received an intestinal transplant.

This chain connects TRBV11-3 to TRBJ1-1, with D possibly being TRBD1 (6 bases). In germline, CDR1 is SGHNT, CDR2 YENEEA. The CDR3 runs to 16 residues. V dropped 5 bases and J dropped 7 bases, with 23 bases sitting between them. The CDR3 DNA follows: TGTGCCAGCAGCCGATCTGGTACAGGGCCCGGACATGAAGCTTTCTTT. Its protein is CASSRSGTGPGHEAFF.

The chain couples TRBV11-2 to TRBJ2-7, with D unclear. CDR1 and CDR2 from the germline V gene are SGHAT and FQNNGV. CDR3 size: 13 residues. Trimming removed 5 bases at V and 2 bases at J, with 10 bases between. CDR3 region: CASSPRNTYEQYF. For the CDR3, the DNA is TGTGCCAGCAGCCCCAGGAATACCTACGAGCAGTACTTC.

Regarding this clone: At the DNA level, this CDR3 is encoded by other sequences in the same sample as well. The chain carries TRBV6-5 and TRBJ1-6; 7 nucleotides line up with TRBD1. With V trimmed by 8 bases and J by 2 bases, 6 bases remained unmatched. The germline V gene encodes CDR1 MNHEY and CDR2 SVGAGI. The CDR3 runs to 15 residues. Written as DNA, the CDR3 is TGTGCCAGCGGCGTACAGGGGACCTATAATTCACCCCTCCACTTT. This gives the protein CASGVQGTYNSPLHF.

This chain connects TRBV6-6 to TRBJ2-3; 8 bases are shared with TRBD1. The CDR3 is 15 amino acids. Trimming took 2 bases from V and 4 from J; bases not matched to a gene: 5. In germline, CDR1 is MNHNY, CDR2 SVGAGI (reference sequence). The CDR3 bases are TGTGCCAGCAGTTACCGGGACAGGTGGCCAGATACGCAGTATTTT. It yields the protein CASSYRDRWPDTQYF.

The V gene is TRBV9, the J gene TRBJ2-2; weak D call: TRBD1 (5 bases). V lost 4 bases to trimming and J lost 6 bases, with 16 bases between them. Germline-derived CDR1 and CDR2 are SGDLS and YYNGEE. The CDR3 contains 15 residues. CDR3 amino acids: CASSPRTSNPGELFF. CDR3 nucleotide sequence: TGTGCCAGCAGCCCCCGGACAAGTAATCCCGGGGAGCTGTTTTTT. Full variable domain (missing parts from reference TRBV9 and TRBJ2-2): DSGVTQTPKHLITATGQRVTLRCSPRSGDLSVYWYQQSLDQGLQFLIQYYNGEERAKGNILERFSAQQFPDLHSELNLSSLELGDSALYFCASSPRTSNPGELFFGEGSRLTVL.

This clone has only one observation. CDR3 coding DNA: TGTGCCAGCGTCGCCCCGATCTTCCCGGAGACCCAGTACTTC. Its protein is CASVAPIFPETQYF. This chain uses TRBV25-1 with TRBJ2-5; no definite D call. Germline-derived CDR1 and CDR2 are MGHDK and SYGVNS. V dropped 8 bases and J dropped 5 bases, with 18 bases sitting between them. This CDR3 contains 14 residues.

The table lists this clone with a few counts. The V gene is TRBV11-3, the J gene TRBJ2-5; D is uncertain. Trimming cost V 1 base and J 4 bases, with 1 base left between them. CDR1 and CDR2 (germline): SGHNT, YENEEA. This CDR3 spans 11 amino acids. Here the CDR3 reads CASSLGETQYF. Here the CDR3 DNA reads TGTGCCAGCAGCTTAGGAGAGACCCAGTACTTC. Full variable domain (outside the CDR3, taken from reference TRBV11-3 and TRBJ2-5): EAGVVQSPRYKIIEKKQPVAFWCNPISGHNTLYWYLQNLGQGPELLIRYENEEAVDDSQLPKDRFSAERLKGVDSTLKIQPAELGDSAVYLCASSLGETQYFGPGTRLLVL.

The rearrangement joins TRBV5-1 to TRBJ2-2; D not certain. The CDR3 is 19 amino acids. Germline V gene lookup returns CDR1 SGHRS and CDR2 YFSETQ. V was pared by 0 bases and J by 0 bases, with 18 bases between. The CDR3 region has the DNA TGCGCCAGCAGCTTGGGACTCCAACTTGCTATCGCGAACACCGGGGAGCTGTTTTTT. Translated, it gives CASSLGLQLAIANTGELFF.